This TCR beta chain is drawn from a study of control samples from healthy donors and cancer patients. Sequencing was performed with immunoSEQ multiplex PCR; in TCRdb, only in-frame clones are kept and a portion is missing. The sample records roughly 76,000 clones, 94% being singletons. The CDR3 consists of 14 residues. The germline V gene encodes CDR1 MNHEY and CDR2 SVGAGI. The V gene lost 6 bases and the J gene lost 0 bases, with 11 bases spanning the gap. Sequencing was carried out using blood. This TCR derives from a middle-aged woman in good health. The chain has TRBV6-5 and TRBJ1-1; D ambiguous. CDR3 coding DNA: TGTGCCAGCAGCTCCTTTTATATGAACACTGAAGCTTTCTTT. It codes for CASSSFYMNTEAFF.